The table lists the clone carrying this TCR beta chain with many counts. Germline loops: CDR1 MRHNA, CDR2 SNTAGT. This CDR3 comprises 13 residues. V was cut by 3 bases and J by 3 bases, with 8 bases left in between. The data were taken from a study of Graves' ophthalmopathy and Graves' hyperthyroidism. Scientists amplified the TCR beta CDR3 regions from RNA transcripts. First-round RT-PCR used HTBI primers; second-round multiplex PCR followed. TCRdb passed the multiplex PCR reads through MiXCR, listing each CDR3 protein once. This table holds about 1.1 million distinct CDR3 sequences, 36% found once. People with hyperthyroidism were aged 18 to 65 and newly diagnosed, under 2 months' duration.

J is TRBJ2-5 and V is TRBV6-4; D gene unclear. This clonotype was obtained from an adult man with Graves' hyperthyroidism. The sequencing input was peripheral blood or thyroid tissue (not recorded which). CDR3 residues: CASSDQVEETQYF. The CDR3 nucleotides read TGTGCCAGCAGTGATCAGGTGGAAGAGACCCAGTACTTC.